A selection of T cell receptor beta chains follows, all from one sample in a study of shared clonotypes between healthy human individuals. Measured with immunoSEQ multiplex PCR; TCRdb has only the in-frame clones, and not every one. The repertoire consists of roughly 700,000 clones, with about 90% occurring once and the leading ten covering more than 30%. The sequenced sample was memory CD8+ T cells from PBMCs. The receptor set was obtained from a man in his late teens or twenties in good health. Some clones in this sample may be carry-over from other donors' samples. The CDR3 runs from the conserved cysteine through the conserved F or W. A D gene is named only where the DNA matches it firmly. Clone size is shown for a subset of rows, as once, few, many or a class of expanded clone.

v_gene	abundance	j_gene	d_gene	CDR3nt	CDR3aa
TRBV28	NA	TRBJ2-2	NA	TGTGCCAGGACCGGGCAGAGGGTCAAAACCGGGGAGCTGTTTTTT	CARTGQRVKTGELFF
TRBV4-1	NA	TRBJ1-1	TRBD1	TGCGCCAGCAGCCAAGGACAGGGCCCCACTGAAGCTTTCTTT	CASSQGQGPTEAFF
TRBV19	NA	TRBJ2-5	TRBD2	TGTGCCAGGAGGGGTACCTTCCGGGGGGGACGGGAAGAGACCCAGTACTTC	CARRGTFRGGREETQYF
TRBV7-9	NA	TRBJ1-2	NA	TGTGCCAGCAGCTTAGGGGCTGGGGCCGGGTATGGCTACACCTTC	CASSLGAGAGYGYTF
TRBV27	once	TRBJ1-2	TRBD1	TGTGCCAGCAGCCCGGATGAGGTGGGACAGGGACACTATGGCTACACCTTC	CASSPDEVGQGHYGYTF
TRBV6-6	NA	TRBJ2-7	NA	TGTGCCAGCAGTTACTCAGAGGGGGTGCGCGAGCAGTACTTC	CASSYSEGVREQYF
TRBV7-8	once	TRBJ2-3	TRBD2	TGTGCCAGCAGCTTCCGACTAGCGGGAGTTTGGGATACGCAGTATTTT	CASSFRLAGVWDTQYF
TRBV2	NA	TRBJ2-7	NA	TGTGCCAGCAGTTTGGACGGAGACTACGAGCAGTACTTC	CASSLDGDYEQYF
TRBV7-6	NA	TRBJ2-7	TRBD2	TGTGCCAGCAGCTCATCTAGCGGGAGTTCCCACGAGCAGTACTTC	CASSSSSGSSHEQYF
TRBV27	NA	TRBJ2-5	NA	TGTGCCAGCAGTTTGATACTAGAAGAGACCCAGTACTTC	CASSLILEETQYF
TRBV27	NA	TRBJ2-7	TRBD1	TGTGCCAGCGGGACAGGGATAACCTACGAGCAGTACTTC	CASGTGITYEQYF
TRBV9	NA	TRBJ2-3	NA	TGTGCCAGCAGCGTAGTTAGCGGCGTCACAGATACGCAGTATTTT	CASSVVSGVTDTQYF
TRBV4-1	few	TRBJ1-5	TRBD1	TGCGCCAGCAGCCAACTACAGGGGTTGGGCAATCAGCCCCAGCATTTT	CASSQLQGLGNQPQHF
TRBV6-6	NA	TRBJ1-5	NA	TGTGCCAGCAGTTACTCGAGGGGCGGGCAGCCCCAGCATTTT	CASSYSRGGQPQHF
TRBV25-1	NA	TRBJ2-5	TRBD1	TGTGCCAGCAGTGAAGGACAGGGGAGGGGAGAGACCCAGTACTTC	CASSEGQGRGETQYF
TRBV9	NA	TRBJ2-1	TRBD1	TGTGCCAGCAGCGCCTACACAGGGGGCCCTTTGAGTGAGCAGTTCTTC	CASSAYTGGPLSEQFF
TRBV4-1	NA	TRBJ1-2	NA	TGCGCCAGCAGCCAAACGGTAGGGTATGGCTACACCTTC	CASSQTVGYGYTF
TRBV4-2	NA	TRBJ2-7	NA	TGTGCCAGCAGCCAAGTGCTAGTTTCGCCCGAAGGGAACGGGTTGTACTTC	CASSQVLVSPEGNGLYF
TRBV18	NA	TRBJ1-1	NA	TGTGCCAGCTCTCCGAGCAGGGGAGGCACTGAAGCTTTCTTT	CASSPSRGGTEAFF
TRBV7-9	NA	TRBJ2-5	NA	TGTGCCAGCAGCTTAGGGGAGACTTCCGAAGAGACCCAGTACTTC	CASSLGETSEETQYF
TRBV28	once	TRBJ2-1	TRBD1	TGTGCCAGCAGTTTTGAACAGGGGGCTGGAAATGAGCAGTTCTTC	CASSFEQGAGNEQFF
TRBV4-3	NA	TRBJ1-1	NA	TGCGCCAGCAGCCAAGGAGGGAACACTGAAGCTTTCTTT	CASSQGGNTEAFF
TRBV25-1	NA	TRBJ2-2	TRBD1	TGTGCCAGCAGCCAACAGGGACAGGCAAACACCGGGGAGCTGTTTTTT	CASSQQGQANTGELFF
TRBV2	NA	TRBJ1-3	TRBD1	TGTGCCAGCAGTGAATTCGGGACAGCTTCTGGAAACACCATATATTTT	CASSEFGTASGNTIYF
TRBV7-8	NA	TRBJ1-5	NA	TGTGCCAGCAGAATGGGACGGGGGAATAATCAGCCCCAGCATTTT	CASRMGRGNNQPQHF
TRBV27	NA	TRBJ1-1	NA	TGTGCCAGCAGTTTATCGGGCCCCATGAACACTGAAGCTTTCTTT	CASSLSGPMNTEAFF
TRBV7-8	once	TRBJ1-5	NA	TGTGCCAGCAGCTCGACAGGTAGCAATCAGCCCCAGCATTTT	CASSSTGSNQPQHF
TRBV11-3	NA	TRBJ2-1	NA	TGTGCCAGCAGCACCACCTCGGGGGCTTCCTACAATGAGCAGTTCTTC	CASSTTSGASYNEQFF
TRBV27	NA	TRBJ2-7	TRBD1	TGTGCCAGCAGTCCTATTGGACAGGGCTACGAGCAGTACTTC	CASSPIGQGYEQYF
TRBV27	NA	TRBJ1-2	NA	TGTGCCAGCTGGGAGGGAACAGGATCCTATGGCTACACCTTC	CASWEGTGSYGYTF
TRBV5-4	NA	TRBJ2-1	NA	TGTGCCAGTGGACCGGAGGCACAACCGAATGAGCAGTTCTTC	CASGPEAQPNEQFF
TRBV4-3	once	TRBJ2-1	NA	TGCGCCAGCAGCCAAAGATCCCTAGCCTACAATGAGCAGTTCTTC	CASSQRSLAYNEQFF
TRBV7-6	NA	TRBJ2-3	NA	TGTGCCAGCAGCTTAGGCCGCACAGATACGCAGTATTTT	CASSLGRTDTQYF
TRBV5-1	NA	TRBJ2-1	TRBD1	TGCGCCAGCAGCTCGACAGGGGTTGAGCAGTTCTTC	CASSSTGVEQFF